Following are 28 T cell receptor beta chains from one sample sequenced in a study of beta chain features in type 1 diabetes. These receptors' antigens are unknown. General observations from the study: Moderate but significant shortening of TCRB CDR3s was recorded in all four CD4+ subsets from Type 1 diabetes patients.

The sequenced template was cDNA made from the entire isolated RNA. Produced via immunoSEQ multiplex PCR; TCRdb's table is partial and in-frame only. The sample lists 300,000 to 350,000 clones; roughly 8.8% were seen once. What was sequenced was central memory CD4+ T cells from blood. These receptors all come from a man between 25 and 39 years old with type 1 diabetes.

This clone was counted at least ten times. The chain carries TRBV7-9 and TRBJ2-7, with 9 bases that match TRBD1. The ends lost 3 bases at V and 3 bases at J; junction bases unmatched: 6. This CDR3 comprises 15 residues. CDR1 and CDR2 from the germline V gene are SEHNR and FQNEAQ (reference sequence). The CDR3 DNA follows: TGTGCCAGCAGCTTCGAGACAGGGGGTCTCTACGAGCAGTACTTC. Translation gives CASSFETGGLYEQYF.

This clone was picked up a small number of times. The chain couples TRBV27 to TRBJ2-5; D is tentatively TRBD1 or TRBD2 (7 bases each). Germline V gene lookup returns CDR1 MNHEY and CDR2 SMNVEV (reference sequence). V shed 8 bases and J shed 5 bases, with 15 bases lying between them. The CDR3 extends over 13 amino acids. Written as DNA, the CDR3 is TGTGCCAGCGGGGTCCAGGGGGGGGAGACCCAGTACTTC. Protein product: CASGVQGGETQYF.

This clone turned up a few times. This rearrangement joins TRBV27 to TRBJ1-1; D is ambiguous. Germline assignment: CDR1 MNHEY and CDR2 SMNVEV (reference sequence). V shed 5 bases and J shed 4 bases, with 17 bases lying between them. CDR3 size: 15 residues. The CDR3: CASSPRGLGGTEAFF. The CDR3 bases are TGTGCCAGCAGTCCCCGCGGGTTAGGCGGCACTGAAGCTTTCTTT.

This rearrangement joins TRBV30 to TRBJ2-3; D uncertain. Trimming removed 3 bases at V and 0 bases at J, with 10 bases between. Germline V gene sequence: CDR1 GTSNPN, CDR2 SVGIG (reference sequence). CDR3 length: 14 amino acids. This CDR3 is CAWRSRISTDTQYF. CDR3 sequence (DNA): TGTGCCTGGAGGTCCAGGATTAGCACAGATACGCAGTATTTT.

The genes are TRBV6-5 and TRBJ2-1, with 7 nucleotides matching TRBD2. The trim removed 6 bases at V and 0 bases at J, leaving 5 bases unmatched. There are 15 residues in the CDR3. Germline V gives CDR1 MNHEY, CDR2 SVGAGI. CDR3: CASRNGGSSYNEQFF. DNA of the CDR3: TGTGCCAGCAGGAACGGCGGGAGCTCCTACAATGAGCAGTTCTTC.

This chain connects TRBV6-6 to TRBJ1-5; 7 bases match TRBD1. Trimming removed 5 bases from V and 12 bases from J; junction bases left unmatched: 7. The germline V gene has CDR1 MNHNY and CDR2 SVGAGI (reference sequence). The CDR3 runs to 12 residues. Here the CDR3 DNA reads TGTGCCAGCAGTCCCTCGGGGGACAGCCAGCATTTT. It codes for CASSPSGDSQHF.

The V and J genes are TRBV5-1 and TRBJ1-2; 12 nucleotides match TRBD1. The CDR3 loop spans 16 amino acids. Per the germline V gene, CDR1 is SGHRS and CDR2 is YFSETQ. J was trimmed by 4 bases and V by 3 bases; bases with no gene match: 7. The CDR3 DNA follows: TGCGCCAGCAGCTCGGGGACAGGGGGCCATAGCTATGGCTACACCTTC. The encoded protein is CASSSGTGGHSYGYTF.

V is TRBV25-1 and J is TRBJ1-6; D is undetermined. V shed 6 bases and J shed 0 bases, with 6 bases lying between them. Germline V gene sequence: CDR1 MGHDK, CDR2 SYGVNS. The CDR3 length is 14 residues. CDR3 amino acids: CASSRFSYNSPLHF. The CDR3 DNA is TGTGCCAGCAGCAGGTTCTCCTATAATTCACCCCTCCACTTT. Complete variable domain (other parts from reference TRBV25-1 and TRBJ1-6): EADIYQTPRYLVIGTGKKITLECSQTMGHDKMYWYQQDPGMELHLIHYSYGVNSTEKGDLSSESTVSRIRTEHFPLTLESARPSHTSQYLCASSRFSYNSPLHFGNGTRLTVT.

This chain joins TRBV7-4 and TRBJ1-1; the D is unclear. CDR1 and CDR2 (germline): SGHVT, SQSDAQ. The germline V and J ends were trimmed by 5 bases and 6 bases, with 16 bases remaining between them. The CDR3 length is 14 residues. The CDR3 region is CASSIGGFRAEAFF. CDR3 in DNA: TGTGCCAGCAGCATAGGTGGATTTAGAGCTGAAGCTTTCTTT. The whole variable domain, filled in from reference TRBV7-4 and TRBJ1-1, reads GAGVSQSPRYKVAKRGRDVALRCDSISGHVTLYWYRQTLGQGSEVLTYSQSDAQRDKSGRPSGRFSAERPERSVSTLKIQRTEQGDSAVYLCASSIGGFRAEAFFGQGTRLTVV.

This clone was recorded a few times. CDR3 region: CASSVSVIQETQYF. Written as DNA, the CDR3 is TGTGCCAGCAGTGTTTCGGTAATCCAAGAGACCCAGTACTTC. The rearrangement links TRBV25-1 to TRBJ2-5; D is unresolved. Trimming took 4 bases from V and 1 from J, leaving 10 bases between them. Germline V gene sequence: CDR1 MGHDK, CDR2 SYGVNS. This CDR3 is 14 amino acids long.

The rearrangement joins TRBV5-4 to TRBJ2-3; 9 bases agree with TRBD2. J lost 4 bases, V lost 1 base, and 4 bases had no gene match. Germline loops: CDR1 SGHNT, CDR2 YYREEE (reference sequence). The CDR3 has 15 residues. The CDR3 bases are TGTGCCAGCAGCTTGAGTGCGGGGGGGCCAGATACGCAGTATTTT. It yields the protein CASSLSAGGPDTQYF.

The gene calls are TRBV19 and TRBJ2-1; 11 bases match TRBD2. V shed 7 bases and J 9 bases; nucleotides not matched to a gene: 11. The CDR3 extends over 15 amino acids. The germline V gene has CDR1 LNHDA and CDR2 SQIVND (reference sequence). CDR3 residues: CASTMGPSGGSEQFF. In DNA, the CDR3 is TGTGCCAGTACCATGGGCCCTAGCGGGGGGTCTGAGCAGTTCTTC.

This chain connects TRBV5-6 to TRBJ2-7, with TRBD1 as a possible D gene (6 bases). Trimming took off 1 base at V and 5 bases at J, with 13 bases between the two ends. CDR3 size: 14 residues. CDR1 is SGHDT and CDR2 is YYEEEE in the germline V gene. The DNA for the CDR3 is TGTGCCAGCAGCTTGAGGGCAGGGGTCAACGAGCAGTACTTC. This sequence encodes CASSLRAGVNEQYF.

The chain recombines TRBV19 with TRBJ2-6; 7 positions agree with TRBD1. There are 16 residues in the CDR3. Germline V CDR1 and CDR2: LNHDA, SQIVND (reference sequence). Trimming took 9 bases from V and 0 from J; bases not matched to a gene: 8. The CDR3 DNA is TGTGCCAGCCGGGACAGAATCCGCTCTGGGGCCAACGTCCTGACTTTC. Translated, it gives CASRDRIRSGANVLTF.

This clone appeared many times. The V call is TRBV19, the J call TRBJ2-6, with D maybe TRBD1 (6 bases). The V end was cut by 9 bases, the J end by 11 bases, with 17 bases between. This CDR3 contains 13 residues. The germline V gene encodes CDR1 LNHDA and CDR2 SQIVND (reference sequence). This chain's CDR3 is CARNQGGVDVLTF. The CDR3 DNA reads as TGTGCCAGAAACCAAGGGGGTGTCGACGTCCTGACTTTC.

This rearrangement joins TRBV6-5 to TRBJ2-7; no definite D call. Germline lookup yields CDR1 MNHEY and CDR2 SVGAGI. Trimming pared 2 bases from V and 7 bases from J, leaving 9 bases between. This CDR3 comprises 12 residues. The CDR3 DNA reads as TGTGCCAGCAGTTACGGCCCCTCGGAGCAGTACTTC. This gives the protein CASSYGPSEQYF.

There are a few counts of this clone. The chain combines TRBV10-1 with TRBJ2-3; the D call may be TRBD1 or TRBD2 (5 bases each). The length of the CDR3 is 15 residues. Trimming stripped 3 bases from V and 4 bases from J, with 14 bases between. CDR1 and CDR2 from the germline V gene are WNHNN and SYGVQD (reference sequence). The CDR3 loop is CASSETGRGPDTQYF. DNA of the CDR3: TGCGCCAGCAGTGAAACAGGCCGCGGGCCAGATACGCAGTATTTT.

The chain has TRBV6-5 and TRBJ1-1, with D possibly being TRBD1 (5 bases). Trimming cost V 4 bases and J 4 bases, with 16 bases left between them. Per germline, CDR1 MNHEY and CDR2 SVGAGI. The CDR3 runs 15 residues. The chain's CDR3 is CASSFSGGGSTEAFF. As DNA, the CDR3 is TGTGCCAGCAGTTTCTCGGGCGGGGGGAGCACTGAAGCTTTCTTT.

The chain recombines TRBV10-3 with TRBJ2-2; D is possibly TRBD2 (6 bases). V was trimmed by 3 bases and J by 1 base, leaving 15 bases between them. This CDR3 spans 17 amino acids. From germline, CDR1 is ENHRY and CDR2 SYGVKD. The CDR3 bases are TGTGCCATCAGTGATTTAGTACTAGCCCAGAACACCGGGGAGCTGTTTTTT. Translated: CAISDLVLAQNTGELFF.

This CDR3 is CASSLAGNVQETQYF. The DNA of the CDR3 is TGTGCCAGCAGCTTAGCGGGGAACGTCCAAGAGACCCAGTACTTC. The chain couples TRBV7-2 to TRBJ2-5; the D is unclear. The length of the CDR3 is 15 residues. The germline gives CDR1 SGHTA, CDR2 FQGNSA. V was pared by 0 bases and J by 1 base, with 9 bases between.

This clone was recorded a few times. V is TRBV27 and J is TRBJ2-5; unclear D gene. V was cut by 3 bases and J by 10 bases, with 12 bases left in between. There are 12 residues in the CDR3. Germline assignment: CDR1 MNHEY and CDR2 SMNVEV (reference sequence). DNA of the CDR3: TGTGCCAGCAGTTTCATCTCCCCAGGCCAGTACTTC. Amino acids: CASSFISPGQYF.

This chain uses TRBV29-1 with TRBJ1-2; 7 nucleotides align to TRBD1. With 7 bases clipped from V and 4 bases from J, the junction kept 6 bases outside the gene matches. Germline assignment: CDR1 SQVTM and CDR2 ANQGSEA. This CDR3 region has 12 residues. The chain's CDR3 is CSGDREGYGYTF. The CDR3 bases are TGCAGCGGTGACAGGGAAGGCTATGGCTACACCTTC. The full variable domain, in which reference TRBV29-1 and TRBJ1-2 provide the parts outside the CDR3, is SAVISQKPSRDICQRGTSLTIQCQVDSQVTMMFWYRQQPGQSLTLIATANQGSEATYESGFVIDKFPISRPNLTFSTLTVSNMSPEDSSIYLCSGDREGYGYTFGSGTRLTVV.

This chain joins TRBV5-4 and TRBJ2-3, with 8 bases matching TRBD2. The J segment lost 4 bases and the V segment lost 3 bases, leaving 4 bases of the junction unmatched. The V gene's germline CDR1 is SGHNT and CDR2 YYREEE (reference sequence). This CDR3 has 14 amino acids. The CDR3 reads CASSSWRGADTQYF. The CDR3, as DNA: TGTGCCAGCAGCTCCTGGCGGGGGGCAGATACGCAGTATTTT.

The chain is built from TRBV6-6 and TRBJ2-3; D may be TRBD1 (5 bases). V was shortened by 10 bases and J by 0 bases, with 17 bases between the two germline ends. The CDR3 loop spans 15 amino acids. Per germline, CDR1 MNHNY and CDR2 SVGAGI (reference sequence). Written as DNA, the CDR3 is TGTGCCATCAGCCAGGGCCGGCAGAGCACAGATACGCAGTATTTT. Protein: CAISQGRQSTDTQYF.

Remarks on this clone: A junction boundary mismatches the germline segment, possibly from a read error. V usage is TRBV7-2 and J usage is TRBJ2-5, with TRBD2 matching over 10 bases. The CDR3 runs to 16 residues. Germline values: CDR1 SGHTA, CDR2 FQGNSA. In DNA, the CDR3 is TGCGCCAGCAGCCATGAACTAGCGGGGTTGGAGGAGACCCAGTACTTC. The encoded protein is CASSHELAGLEETQYF.

This clone was recorded a few times. CDR3 sequence: CASKKRGPQETQYF. The CDR3 region has the DNA TGTGCCAGCAAGAAGCGGGGGCCTCAAGAGACCCAGTACTTC. The chain recombines TRBV2 with TRBJ2-5; 8 positions agree with TRBD2. The CDR3 runs to 14 residues. Germline CDR1 and CDR2: SNHLY and FYNNEI. V shed 7 bases, J shed 2 bases, and the junction held 6 bases outside the gene matches.

The rearrangement links TRBV13 to TRBJ1-6; perhaps TRBD1 as D (6 bases). This CDR3 is built from 18 residues. Germline V gene data show CDR1 as PRHDT and CDR2 as FYEKMQ (reference sequence). Trimming cost V 2 bases and J 6 bases, with 20 bases left between them. The CDR3 sequence is CASSLSLLTGHGNSPLHF. For the CDR3, the DNA is TGTGCCAGCAGCTTATCCTTACTCACGGGACATGGTAATTCACCCCTCCACTTT.

This chain uses TRBV9 with TRBJ1-2; D remains ambiguous. Per germline, CDR1 SGDLS and CDR2 YYNGEE. Trimming stripped 3 bases from V and 0 bases from J, with 12 bases between. The CDR3 runs 15 residues. This CDR3 reads CASSDGSRANYGYTF. DNA for the CDR3: TGTGCCAGCAGCGACGGCTCTCGCGCTAACTATGGCTACACCTTC. Complete variable domain (other parts from reference TRBV9 and TRBJ1-2): DSGVTQTPKHLITATGQRVTLRCSPRSGDLSVYWYQQSLDQGLQFLIQYYNGEERAKGNILERFSAQQFPDLHSELNLSSLELGDSALYFCASSDGSRANYGYTFGSGTRLTVV.